This TCR beta chain was recovered during a study of T-cell reconstitution after alpha-beta-depleted transplantation in children. Unique molecular identifiers were incorporated during preparation of the TCRbeta library. TCRdb redid the calling of the PCR reads with MiXCR, one entry per CDR3 protein. The repertoire holds roughly 220,000 distinct CDR3 sequences, approximately 12% seen once, with over 2% in the top ten. The CDR3 is 15 residues long. Germline-derived CDR1 and CDR2 are SGHDT and YYEEEE. V was cut by 2 bases and J by 12 bases, with 21 bases left in between. This receptor was obtained from a human donor who donated a stem cell graft to a child with acute lymphoblastic leukemia. The material sequenced was PBMCs from the stem cell graft donor, taken from the stem cell graft. The chain joins TRBV5-6 to TRBJ2-1; no firm D call. CDR3 in amino acids: CASSFSTVVKLGQFF. The CDR3 region has the DNA TGTGCCAGCAGCTTTTCCACGGTCGTGAAATTGGGGCAGTTCTTC.